A selection of T cell receptor beta chains follows, all from one sample in a study of human T cells and chemical hapten exposure. TCRdb re-analysed the RACE reads in MiXCR, keeping a single row per CDR3 protein. The table has tens of thousands of distinct CDR3 sequences, approximately 5.5% seen once. The material sequenced was whole blood. The receptors were sampled from a human donor in good health. Some clones in this sample may be carry-over from other donors' samples. CDR3s include the opening cysteine and the closing phenylalanine or tryptophan. Fields, in order: J gene, V gene, clone size, CDR3 length, D gene, CDR3 protein, CDR3 DNA. The D gene is left open where the match is weak. Only part of the rows carry a size: once, few, many, or a class if the clone is expanded.

>TRBJ2-3|TRBV6-1|many|17|TRBD2
CASSEVQRAGSTDTQYF
TGTGCCAGCAGTGAAGTACAGAGAGCGGGATCCACAGATACGCAGTATTTT
>TRBJ1-5|TRBV6-5|many|15|NA
CASSRTVYSNQPQHF
TGTGCCAGCAGTCGGACAGTTTATAGCAATCAGCCCCAGCATTTT
>TRBJ2-3|TRBV20-1|few|15|TRBD2
CSATSGLAVSDTQYF
TGCAGTGCTACTTCGGGACTAGCGGTTTCAGATACGCAGTATTTT
>TRBJ2-7|TRBV6-5|many|15|TRBD2
CASSPRTSGAYEQYF
TGTGCCAGCAGCCCCCGGACTAGCGGAGCCTACGAGCAGTACTTC
>TRBJ1-2|TRBV21-1|few|17|NA
CASSSWDRGTIRYGYTF
TGTGCCAGCAGCTCCTGGGACAGGGGAACGATTCGCTATGGCTACACCTTC
>TRBJ1-1|TRBV12-5|NA|17|NA
CASGLAAQHRFNTEAFF
TGTGCTAGTGGTTTGGCCGCTCAGCACAGGTTTAACACTGAAGCTTTCTTT
>TRBJ2-2|TRBV5-1|many|14|NA
CASSLGQSAGELFF
TGCGCCAGCAGCTTGGGACAATCGGCCGGGGAGCTGTTTTTT
>TRBJ1-6|TRBV4-1|NA|16|NA
CASSQVPTPVRSPLHF
TGCGCCAGCAGCCAAGTACCCACACCCGTTCGCTCACCCCTCCACTTT
>TRBJ2-2|TRBV29-1|NA|16|TRBD2
CSASGTSGIDTGELFF
TGCAGCGCCTCCGGGACTAGCGGGATAGACACCGGGGAGCTGTTTTTT
>TRBJ1-4|TRBV29-1|many|16|TRBD1
CSVVGDGTGRNEKLFF
TGCAGCGTTGTGGGTGACGGGACAGGGCGTAATGAAAAACTGTTTTTT
>TRBJ1-6|TRBV5-1|many|15|NA
CASSLQTGRNSPLHF
TGCGCCAGCAGCTTGCAGACAGGTAGAAATTCACCCCTCCACTTT
>TRBJ2-3|TRBV20-1|many|13|NA
CSARTGVLDTQYF
TGCAGTGCAAGGACTGGAGTTTTAGATACGCAGTATTTT
>TRBJ2-3|TRBV12-3/TRBV12-4|few|14|TRBD2
CASRLAGSTNTQYF
TGTGCCAGCAGATTAGCGGGGTCCACAAATACGCAGTATTTT
>TRBJ2-2|TRBV12-3/TRBV12-4|many|15|NA
CASSIRGLNTGELFF
TGTGCCAGCAGTATCAGGGGCCTCAACACCGGGGAGCTGTTTTTT